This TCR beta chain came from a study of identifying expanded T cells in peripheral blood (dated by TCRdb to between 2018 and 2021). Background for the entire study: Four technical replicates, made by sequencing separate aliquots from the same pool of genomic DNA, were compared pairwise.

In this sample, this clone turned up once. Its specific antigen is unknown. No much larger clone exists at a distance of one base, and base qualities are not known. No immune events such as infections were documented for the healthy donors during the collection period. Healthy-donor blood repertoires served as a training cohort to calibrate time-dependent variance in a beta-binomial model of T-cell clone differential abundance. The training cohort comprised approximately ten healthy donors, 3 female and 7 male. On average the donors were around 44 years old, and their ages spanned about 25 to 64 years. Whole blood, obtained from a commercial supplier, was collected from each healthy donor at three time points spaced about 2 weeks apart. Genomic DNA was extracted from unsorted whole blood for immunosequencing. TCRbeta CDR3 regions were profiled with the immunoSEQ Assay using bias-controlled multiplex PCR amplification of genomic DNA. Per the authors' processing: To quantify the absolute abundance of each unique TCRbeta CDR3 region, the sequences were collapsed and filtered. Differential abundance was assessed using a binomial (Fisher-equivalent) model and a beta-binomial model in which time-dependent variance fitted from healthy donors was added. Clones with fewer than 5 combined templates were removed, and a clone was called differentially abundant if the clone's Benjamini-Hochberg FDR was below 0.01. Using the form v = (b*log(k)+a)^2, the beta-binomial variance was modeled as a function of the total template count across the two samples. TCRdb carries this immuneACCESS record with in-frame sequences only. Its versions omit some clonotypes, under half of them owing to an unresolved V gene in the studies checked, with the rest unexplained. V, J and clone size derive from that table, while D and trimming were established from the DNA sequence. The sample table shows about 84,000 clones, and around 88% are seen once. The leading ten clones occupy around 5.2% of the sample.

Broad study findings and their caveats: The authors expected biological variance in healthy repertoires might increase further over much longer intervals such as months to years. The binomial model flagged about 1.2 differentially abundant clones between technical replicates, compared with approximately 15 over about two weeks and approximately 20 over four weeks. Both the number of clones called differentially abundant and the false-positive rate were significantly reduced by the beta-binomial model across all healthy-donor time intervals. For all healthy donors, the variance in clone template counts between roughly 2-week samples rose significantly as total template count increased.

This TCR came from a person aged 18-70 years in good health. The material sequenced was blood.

The base sequence is TGTGCCAGCAGCTTAGATAGGGTCTCGGGGCAGCCCCAGCATTTT. The resulting protein is CASSLDRVSGQPQHF. In this chain, TRBV13 is recombined with TRBJ1-5; the D segment cannot be called with confidence. In the germline V gene (reference sequence), CDR1 corresponds to PRHDT and CDR2 to FYEKMQ. The CDR3 numbers 15 residues from cysteine through phenylalanine. The DNA shown is the 45-base CDR3, in frame from base 1. Trimming costs V 1 base and J 7 bases, and their ends lie 14 bases apart.